This is a list of T cell receptor beta chains from one sample in a study of PD-1 blockade in classical Hodgkin lymphoma. Clones were sequenced by immunoSEQ multiplex PCR, and TCRdb holds only the in-frame ones, with some missing. The sample carries approximately 27,000 clones, 70% recorded once. The source was peripheral blood mononuclear cells (PBMCs), collected before the second cycle of nivolumab. The receptors derive from a human donor with classical Hodgkin lymphoma. Each CDR3 is given with its conserved first and last residue. The D gene is left open where the match is weak. The size entry is marked missing in some rows and otherwise reads once, few, many or a size class.

TRBJ2-2 NA TRBV11-2 NA CASSLYYTGELFF TGTGCCAGCAGCTTATACTACACCGGGGAGCTGTTTTTT
TRBJ2-5 NA TRBV7-2 NA CASSPPSRGETQYF TGTGCCAGCAGCCCTCCTTCCAGGGGAGAGACCCAGTACTTC
TRBJ1-1 TRBD1 TRBV6-5 NA CASRTGGTEAFF TGTGCCAGCAGAACAGGGGGCACTGAAGCTTTCTTT
TRBJ1-5 NA TRBV19 NA CASSIGWNQPQHF TGTGCCAGTAGTATCGGCTGGAATCAGCCCCAGCATTTT
TRBJ2-1 NA TRBV4-3 once CASSPMVVRDNEQFF TGCGCCAGCAGCCCCATGGTGGTGAGAGACAATGAGCAGTTCTTC
TRBJ1-4 NA TRBV5-1 NA CASSFSDEPWAGKLFF TGCGCCAGCAGCTTCTCCGACGAACCTTGGGCCGGCAAACTGTTTTTT
TRBJ1-1 NA TRBV6-6 NA CASNIGGRHSEAFF TGTGCCAGCAATATAGGGGGTCGGCACTCTGAAGCTTTCTTT
TRBJ2-7 NA TRBV7-2 NA CASTRVPGGEQYF TGTGCCAGCACCCGGGTCCCCGGAGGCGAGCAGTACTTC
TRBJ1-5 TRBD1 TRBV6-4 NA CASSEGRGLVYSNQPQHF TGTGCCAGCAGTGAAGGCAGGGGGTTGGTCTATAGCAATCAGCCCCAGCATTTT
TRBJ2-1 TRBD2 TRBV11-1 NA CASSPGLARNEQFF TGTGCCAGCAGCCCAGGACTAGCTCGCAATGAGCAGTTCTTC
TRBJ1-5 NA TRBV6-1 NA CASSSWGVSHQPQHF TGTGCCAGCAGTTCCTGGGGAGTTTCCCACCAGCCCCAGCATTTT
TRBJ2-7 TRBD1 TRBV6-6 NA CASSYSTGQGAYEQYF TGTGCCAGCAGTTACTCCACCGGGCAGGGGGCTTACGAGCAGTACTTC
TRBJ2-5 TRBD1 TRBV7-9 few CASSFGDRHQETQYF TGTGCCAGCAGCTTCGGGGACAGACACCAAGAGACCCAGTACTTC
TRBJ1-1 NA TRBV7-9 once CASSLLVWTANTEAFF TGTGCCAGCAGCTTATTGGTGTGGACAGCGAACACTGAAGCTTTCTTT
TRBJ1-2 NA TRBV29-1 NA CSVGSVGYTF TGCAGCGTTGGTTCTGTAGGCTACACCTTC
TRBJ1-2 NA TRBV7-2 NA CASSLAGGAGYTF TGTGCCAGCAGCTTAGCGGGGGGGGCTGGCTACACCTTC
TRBJ2-7 TRBD1 TRBV7-9 NA CASNPPGQNYEQYF TGTGCCAGCAACCCACCGGGACAGAACTACGAGCAGTACTTC
TRBJ2-7 TRBD1 TRBV5-6 NA CASSLIDRGADEQYF TGTGCCAGCAGCTTAATAGACAGGGGAGCAGACGAGCAGTACTTC
TRBJ1-1 NA TRBV18 NA CASSPGQATEAFF TGTGCCAGCTCACCGGGGCAGGCTACTGAAGCTTTCTTT
TRBJ2-1 TRBD2 TRBV5-1 NA CASSSTSGGSSYNEQFF TGCGCCAGCAGCTCGACTAGCGGGGGGTCCTCCTACAATGAGCAGTTCTTC
TRBJ1-1 NA TRBV4-1 NA CASSQPRGNTEAFF TGCGCCAGCAGCCAGCCTCGGGGGAACACTGAAGCTTTCTTT
TRBJ1-3 TRBD1 TRBV25-1 NA CASSEWTGAGNTIYF TGTGCCAGCAGTGAATGGACAGGGGCTGGAAACACCATATATTTT
TRBJ1-1 NA TRBV2 NA CASSEWDGGGTEAFF TGTGCCAGCAGTGAATGGGATGGGGGAGGCACTGAAGCTTTCTTT
TRBJ1-1 TRBD1 TRBV6-1 NA CATGQEMNTEAFF TGTGCCACCGGACAGGAGATGAACACTGAAGCTTTCTTT
TRBJ2-1 NA TRBV18 few CASSPGGNEQFF TGTGCCAGCTCACCGGGCGGCAATGAGCAGTTCTTC
TRBJ2-7 TRBD2 TRBV6-5 medium-sized CASKGLANYEQYF TGTGCCAGCAAGGGACTAGCAAACTACGAGCAGTACTTC
TRBJ2-6 TRBD1 TRBV7-9 NA CASRKTIGQASSGANVLTF TGTGCCAGCAGAAAGACCATAGGACAGGCCAGCTCTGGGGCCAACGTCCTGACTTTC
TRBJ1-1 TRBD1 TRBV29-1 NA CSVERTGNTEAFF TGCAGCGTTGAAAGGACAGGGAACACTGAAGCTTTCTTT
TRBJ2-1 TRBD2 TRBV28 once CASMASGRDEQFF TGTGCCAGCATGGCTAGCGGGAGAGATGAGCAGTTCTTC
TRBJ1-5 NA TRBV21-1 NA CASSNTINQPQHF TGTGCCAGCAGCAACACAATTAATCAGCCCCAGCATTTT
TRBJ2-1 TRBD2 TRBV9 NA CASSTGGPSYNEQFF TGTGCCAGCAGCACGGGGGGGCCGTCTTACAATGAGCAGTTCTTC
TRBJ2-2 NA TRBV6-1 NA CASSEERNTGELFF TGTGCCAGCAGTGAAGAGAGGAACACCGGGGAGCTGTTTTTT
TRBJ1-2 TRBD1 TRBV5-4 NA CASSLQGTGLGYTF TGTGCCAGCAGCTTACAGGGGACCGGCCTTGGCTACACCTTC
TRBJ1-5 NA TRBV11-2 NA CASSQGKGYSNQPQHF TGTGCCAGCAGCCAGGGGAAGGGTTATAGCAATCAGCCCCAGCATTTT
TRBJ1-5 TRBD1 TRBV6-1 NA CASSLQGNQPQHF TGTGCCAGCAGCCTACAGGGGAATCAGCCCCAGCATTTT
TRBJ1-5 NA TRBV6-1 once CASSEVSGALGPQHF TGTGCCAGCAGTGAAGTGTCAGGGGCCCTGGGGCCCCAGCATTTT
TRBJ2-2 TRBD1 TRBV19 NA CASSLDRGTGELFF TGTGCCAGTAGCTTGGACAGGGGGACCGGGGAGCTGTTTTTT
TRBJ1-3 NA TRBV30 medium-sized CAWSHSAGNTIYF TGTGCCTGGAGCCACAGTGCTGGAAACACCATATATTTT
TRBJ1-2 NA TRBV7-9 NA CASSRLGGQSYGYTF TGTGCCAGCAGCAGGCTCGGGGGACAATCCTATGGCTACACCTTC
TRBJ1-1 NA TRBV5-6 few CASSLGGDPTLGTEAFF TGTGCCAGCAGCCTGGGCGGGGACCCGACGCTCGGCACTGAAGCTTTCTTT
TRBJ2-7 NA TRBV25-1 few CASRPGSGAYEQYF TGTGCCAGCAGGCCCGGGTCAGGAGCTTACGAGCAGTACTTC
TRBJ1-6 NA TRBV5-4 NA CASSSNSAVRDSPLHF TGTGCCAGCAGCTCCAACAGTGCCGTCAGGGATTCACCCCTCCACTTT
TRBJ1-4 NA TRBV4-3 NA CASSQDTGREKLFF TGCGCCAGCAGCCAAGACACAGGGCGCGAAAAACTGTTTTTT
TRBJ2-7 NA TRBV6-6 NA CASSMDSPGSYEQYF TGTGCCAGCAGTATGGACTCGCCGGGGTCCTACGAGCAGTACTTC
TRBJ2-3 TRBD1 TRBV10-3 NA CAISDYRGVPDTQYF TGTGCCATCAGTGACTACAGGGGGGTCCCAGATACGCAGTATTTT
TRBJ2-2 TRBD1 TRBV29-1 NA CSGGGQGNTGELFF TGCAGCGGAGGGGGACAGGGGAACACCGGGGAGCTGTTTTTT
TRBJ2-3 NA TRBV2 NA CASSGDGITDTQYF TGTGCCAGCAGTGGAGACGGCATAACAGATACGCAGTATTTT
TRBJ1-4 NA TRBV6-1 few CASSEAHRPNEKLFF TGTGCCAGCAGTGAAGCGCACAGGCCTAATGAAAAACTGTTTTTT
TRBJ2-1 NA TRBV18 once CASSPIGNEQFF TGTGCCAGTTCACCAATCGGGAATGAGCAGTTCTTC
TRBJ1-1 NA TRBV4-3 NA CASSQSWRVNTEAFF TGCGCCAGCAGCCAGTCCTGGAGGGTGAACACTGAAGCTTTCTTT
TRBJ2-3 NA TRBV9 NA CASSAAGTAADTQYF TGTGCCAGCAGCGCGGCCGGGACGGCGGCAGATACGCAGTATTTT
TRBJ2-5 TRBD1 TRBV6-1 NA CASSEVWTGGETQYF TGTGCCAGCAGTGAAGTCTGGACAGGAGGAGAGACCCAGTACTTC
TRBJ2-1 TRBD2 TRBV13 NA CASSLGLAGDEQFF TGTGCCAGCAGCCTCGGACTAGCGGGAGATGAGCAGTTCTTC